The 25 T cell receptor beta chains below all came from one sample that was sequenced in a study of blood T cell repertoires in COVID-19. This table comes from immunoSEQ multiplex PCR, and its TCRdb copy is limited to in-frame clones, with some not included. The sample has approximately 290,000 clones; 80% to 90% are singletons. The material sequenced was PBMCs or T cells enriched from blood (not recorded which). The receptors shown here come from a woman in her 30s who had recovered from COVID-19.

The chain carries TRBV7-9 and TRBJ2-2; 12 bases map to TRBD1. This CDR3 has 14 amino acids. V dropped 2 bases and J dropped 12; count of bases not matched to a gene: 4. Germline CDR1 SEHNR, CDR2 FQNEAQ (reference sequence). This CDR3 reads CASSLPRDRGQLFF. CDR3 nucleotide sequence: TGTGCCAGCAGCTTACCCCGGGACAGGGGGCAGCTGTTTTTT.

This rearrangement joins TRBV19 to TRBJ1-4; perhaps TRBD1 as D (5 bases). CDR1 LNHDA and CDR2 SQIVND come from the germline V gene (reference sequence). V was pared by 10 bases and J by 0 bases, with 9 bases between. The CDR3 contains 13 residues. This CDR3 is CATKGTTNEKLFF. The CDR3 DNA reads as TGTGCCACCAAGGGGACAACTAATGAAAAACTGTTTTTT.

V and J are TRBV2 and TRBJ2-3, with D possibly matching TRBD1 (5 bases). The CDR3 loop spans 15 amino acids. The V gene's germline CDR1 is SNHLY and CDR2 FYNNEI. Trimming took 8 bases from V and 3 from J, leaving 18 bases between them. The chain's CDR3 is CASRFGADITDTQYF. In nucleotides, the CDR3 is TGTGCCAGCCGATTTGGGGCAGACATAACAGATACGCAGTATTTT.

The V call is TRBV29-1, the J call TRBJ2-1; a weak D match, TRBD1 (6 bases). CDR1 and CDR2 from the germline V gene are SQVTM and ANQGSEA. This CDR3 is 20 amino acids long. Trimming left V 4 bases short and J 8 bases short, with 36 bases between. This CDR3 is CSVVPPVTSGDIKRAYEQFF. The CDR3 bases are TGCAGCGTTGTCCCCCCGGTAACTAGTGGGGACATTAAGAGGGCGTATGAGCAGTTCTTC.

This chain links TRBV11-2 with TRBJ2-2, with 10 bases that match TRBD2. CDR1 and CDR2 from the germline V gene are SGHAT and FQNNGV. Germline trimming cut 7 bases from V and 3 bases from J; bases unmatched to any gene: 8. The CDR3 extends over 16 amino acids. CDR3 protein: CASNPSGSLYTGELFF. CDR3 sequence (DNA): TGTGCCAGCAACCCTAGCGGGAGTCTCTACACCGGGGAGCTGTTTTTT.

The chain couples TRBV5-1 to TRBJ2-5, with a tentative D call TRBD2 (5 bases). The V and J ends lost 2 bases and 7 bases respectively, with 18 bases between them. The CDR3 runs to 15 residues. Germline-derived CDR1 and CDR2 are SGHRS and YFSETQ. CDR3 protein: CASSFVLARDMTQYF. CDR3 in DNA: TGCGCCAGCAGCTTCGTTTTAGCGAGAGACATGACCCAGTACTTC.

The chain joins TRBV5-1 to TRBJ2-2; 10 bases match TRBD1. V gave up 0 bases and J gave up 3 bases; unmatched junction bases: 5. CDR3 length equals 17 residues. The germline CDR1 and CDR2 sequences are SGHRS and YFSETQ. The CDR3 DNA follows: TGCGCCAGCAGCTTGGTGGGACAGGGGTCTTACACCGGGGAGCTGTTTTTT. Translated, it gives CASSLVGQGSYTGELFF.

This chain connects TRBV20-1 to TRBJ2-7; D possibly corresponds to TRBD2 (5 bases). In germline, CDR1 is DFQATT, CDR2 SNEGSKA (reference sequence). The V end lost 3 bases, the J end lost 5 bases, and 14 bases lay between the germline ends. This CDR3 has 13 amino acids. The CDR3 DNA reads TGCAGTGCTAGTTTTCGGGGTGGACACGAGCAGTACTTC. Translating gives CSASFRGGHEQYF.

The rearrangement uses TRBV5-6 and TRBJ1-2; 9 nucleotides match TRBD1. The germline V gene encodes CDR1 SGHDT and CDR2 YYEEEE. Germline trimming cut 5 bases from V and 8 bases from J; bases unmatched to any gene: 7. The CDR3 extends over 13 amino acids. The CDR3 loop is CASRRGTGRGYTF. CDR3 bases: TGTGCCAGCAGAAGGGGGACAGGGAGGGGCTACACCTTC.

V and J are TRBV9 and TRBJ2-5; D gene ambiguous. The length of the CDR3 is 15 residues. Trimming left V 2 bases short and J 3 bases short, with 14 bases between. CDR1 and CDR2 from the germline V gene are SGDLS and YYNGEE. The CDR3 is CASSVTPKAEETQYF. CDR3 nucleotides: TGTGCCAGCAGCGTGACGCCCAAGGCGGAAGAGACCCAGTACTTC. The full variable domain, with the rest looked up from reference TRBV9 and TRBJ2-5, is DSGVTQTPKHLITATGQRVTLRCSPRSGDLSVYWYQQSLDQGLQFLIQYYNGEERAKGNILERFSAQQFPDLHSELNLSSLELGDSALYFCASSVTPKAEETQYFGPGTRLLVL.

The chain uses TRBV5-6 and TRBJ2-2; TRBD1 matches 10 bases. Losses at the gene ends were 0 bases for V and 1 base for J; bases not matched to a gene: 0. This CDR3 region has 16 residues. Germline V gives CDR1 SGHDT, CDR2 YYEEEE. CDR3 sequence reads: CASSLGDRGNTGELFF. CDR3 coding DNA: TGTGCCAGCAGCTTGGGGGACAGGGGGAACACCGGGGAGCTGTTTTTT.

V usage is TRBV9 and J usage is TRBJ1-4; TRBD1 aligns across 7 bases. The CDR3 has 14 residues. Germline V gene lookup returns CDR1 SGDLS and CDR2 YYNGEE. With V trimmed by 1 base and J by 8 bases, 5 bases remained unmatched. The CDR3 DNA is TGTGCCAGCAGCGTACGAGGGGGCGAAGAAAAACTGTTTTTT. Translating gives CASSVRGGEEKLFF.

CDR3 sequence reads: CASSQGSHTEAFF. CDR3 in DNA: TGTGCCAGCAGCCAAGGAAGCCACACTGAAGCTTTCTTT. The chain uses TRBV4-2 and TRBJ1-1; D unresolved. Germline CDR1 LGHNA, CDR2 YNFKEQ. CDR3 length equals 13 residues. Trimming cost V 1 base and J 3 bases, with 6 bases left between them.

Only a few counts were recorded for this clone. The chain recombines TRBV2 with TRBJ2-1, with a tentative D call TRBD1 (5 bases). V was trimmed by 4 bases and J by 7 bases, leaving 11 bases between them. CDR1 and CDR2 (germline): SNHLY, FYNNEI. The CDR3 spans 13 residues. CDR3 bases: TGTGCCAGCAGTGGACAGAAACTTAATGAGCAGTTCTTC. This codes for CASSGQKLNEQFF.

This sequence joins TRBV18 and TRBJ2-3; 7 bases are shared with TRBD2. V lost 3 bases and J lost 2; bases outside the gene matches: 5. Germline lookup yields CDR1 KGHSH and CDR2 LQKENI. The CDR3 covers 15 residues. The CDR3 DNA is TGTGCCAGCTCACCCGGGGGGAGGCACACAGATACGCAGTATTTT. This encodes CASSPGGRHTDTQYF.

This clone was observed once. The chain links TRBV7-3 to TRBJ2-7; unclear D gene. The CDR3 spans 13 residues. Per the germline V gene, CDR1 is SGHTA and CDR2 is FQGTGA. V lost 0 bases and J 5 bases, leaving 8 bases between the germline ends. CDR3 protein: CASSLTSVNEQYF. CDR3 nucleotides: TGTGCCAGCAGCTTAACGTCGGTTAACGAGCAGTACTTC.

This clone has more than one count but fewer than ten. V gene TRBV6-5 combines with J gene TRBJ2-5; D call uncertain. CDR3 length equals 15 residues. Trimming cost V 5 bases and J 4 bases, with 17 bases left between them. Germline lookup yields CDR1 MNHEY and CDR2 SVGAGI. CDR3 nucleotides: TGTGCCAGCAGTCCCTTTATAAACTCCGGAGAGACCCAGTACTTC. The encoded protein is CASSPFINSGETQYF.

V gene TRBV9 combines with J gene TRBJ2-7; tentatively, D is TRBD2 (6 bases). Per the germline V gene, CDR1 is SGDLS and CDR2 is YYNGEE. Trimming took off 0 bases at V and 5 bases at J, with 12 bases between the two ends. CDR3 length: 14 residues. CDR3 DNA sequence: TGTGCCAGCAGCGTAGAAATCGCGGGGAACGAGCAGTACTTC. It specifies CASSVEIAGNEQYF.

The chain uses TRBV24-1 and TRBJ2-3, with no clear D. This CDR3 has 14 residues. Germline CDR1 KGHDR, CDR2 SFDVKD. With 4 bases removed from V and 5 bases from J, the gap between germline ends came to 12 bases. CDR3 protein: CATSEPRLRDTQYF. The CDR3 coding sequence is TGTGCCACCAGTGAGCCTAGACTTAGAGATACGCAGTATTTT.

The genes are TRBV5-1 and TRBJ2-1; 10 bases map to TRBD2. CDR3 length: 16 amino acids. The germline gives CDR1 SGHRS, CDR2 YFSETQ. V lost 1 base, J lost 5 bases, and 6 bases stayed unmatched. The CDR3 sequence is CASSLLILAGHNEQFF. CDR3 nucleotides: TGCGCCAGCAGCTTGTTGATACTAGCGGGGCACAATGAGCAGTTCTTC.

The sample holds one count of this clone. The chain couples TRBV12-3 or TRBV12-4 to TRBJ2-2; possible D gene TRBD1, 6 bases. The V end was cut by 6 bases, the J end by 7 bases, with 12 bases between. The CDR3 covers 13 residues. The CDR3: CASRIPGDGELFF. In DNA form, the CDR3 reads TGTGCCAGCAGAATCCCAGGGGACGGGGAGCTGTTTTTT.

The chain combines TRBV5-1 with TRBJ1-1; TRBD1 agrees at 7 bases. V lost 0 bases to trimming and J lost 0 bases; unmatched junction nucleotides: 5. This CDR3 spans 16 amino acids. CDR1 is SGHRS and CDR2 is YFSETQ in the germline V gene. CDR3 in amino acids: CASSLGAGTVNTEAFF. CDR3 DNA sequence: TGCGCCAGCAGCTTGGGCGCCGGGACAGTGAACACTGAAGCTTTCTTT. The full variable domain, completed using reference TRBV5-1 and TRBJ1-1, is KAGVTQTPRYLIKTRGQQVTLSCSPISGHRSVSWYQQTPGQGLQFLFEYFSETQRNKGNFPGRFSGRQFSNSRSEMNVSTLELGDSALYLCASSLGAGTVNTEAFFGQGTRLTVV.

The chain employs TRBV28 and TRBJ1-1; D is undetermined. Germline CDR1 and CDR2: MDHEN and SYDVKM. This CDR3 spans 13 amino acids. V was cut by 6 bases and J by 2 bases, with 10 bases left in between. CDR3 region: CASRPPLNTEAFF. For the CDR3, the DNA is TGTGCCAGCAGACCCCCCCTAAACACTGAAGCTTTCTTT.

V gene TRBV12-3 or TRBV12-4 combines with J gene TRBJ1-1; maybe TRBD1 (5 bases). V was pared by 4 bases and J by 11 bases, with 17 bases between. The CDR3 length is 13 residues. CDR3 coding DNA: TGTGCCAGCAGTTCATTATCGGGGGGAGGCGCTTTCTTT. This sequence encodes CASSSLSGGGAFF.

CDR3 sequence reads: CASSSEGGYTF. The CDR3 DNA reads as TGTGCCAGCAGCTCAGAGGGTGGCTACACCTTC. The V and J genes are TRBV7-8 and TRBJ1-2; D gene ambiguous. V lost 4 bases and J lost 7, with 7 bases in between. Germline lookup yields CDR1 SGHVS and CDR2 FQNEAQ. The CDR3 is 11 amino acids. Using reference TRBV7-8 and TRBJ1-2 for the parts outside the CDR3, the full variable domain is GAGVSQSPRYKVAKRGQDVALRCDPISGHVSLFWYQQALGQGPEFLTYFQNEAQLDKSGLPSDRFFAERPEGSVSTLKIQRTQQEDSAVYLCASSSEGGYTFGSGTRLTVV.